The sequence of this T cell receptor beta chain was determined in a study of regulatory T cells in long-lasting Graves disease. Building the TCR beta libraries relied on iRepertoire HTBI primers, and CDR3 regions underwent Arm-PCR. From the multiplex PCR reads, TCRdb called clonotypes with MiXCR, one entry per CDR3 protein. The data contain 530,000 or so distinct CDR3 sequences, about 16% of them singletons. Time point defined: newly diagnosed GD, antithyroid drugs for less than 3 months. Extracted RNA from PBMCs served as the source of the TCR library. The CDR3 covers 17 residues. The germline V gene encodes CDR1 LNHDA and CDR2 SQIVND (reference sequence). Trimming cost V 3 bases and J 2 bases; bases outside gene matches: 7. A further study also used this sample, focusing on T cells in Graves' hyperthyroidism and ophthalmopathy. That publication notes: HTBI primers drove first-round RT-PCR of the TCR CDR3.

The sample was peripheral blood mononuclear cells (PBMCs), taken at new diagnosis, from a patient treated with antithyroid drugs. The TCR comes from a man younger than 30 with Graves disease. The chain couples TRBV19 to TRBJ2-6, with TRBD1 matching over 7 bases. The CDR3 sequence: CASSMDRFPAGANVLTF. The CDR3 nucleotides read TGTGCCAGTAGTATGGACAGGTTCCCCGCTGGGGCCAACGTCCTGACTTTC.